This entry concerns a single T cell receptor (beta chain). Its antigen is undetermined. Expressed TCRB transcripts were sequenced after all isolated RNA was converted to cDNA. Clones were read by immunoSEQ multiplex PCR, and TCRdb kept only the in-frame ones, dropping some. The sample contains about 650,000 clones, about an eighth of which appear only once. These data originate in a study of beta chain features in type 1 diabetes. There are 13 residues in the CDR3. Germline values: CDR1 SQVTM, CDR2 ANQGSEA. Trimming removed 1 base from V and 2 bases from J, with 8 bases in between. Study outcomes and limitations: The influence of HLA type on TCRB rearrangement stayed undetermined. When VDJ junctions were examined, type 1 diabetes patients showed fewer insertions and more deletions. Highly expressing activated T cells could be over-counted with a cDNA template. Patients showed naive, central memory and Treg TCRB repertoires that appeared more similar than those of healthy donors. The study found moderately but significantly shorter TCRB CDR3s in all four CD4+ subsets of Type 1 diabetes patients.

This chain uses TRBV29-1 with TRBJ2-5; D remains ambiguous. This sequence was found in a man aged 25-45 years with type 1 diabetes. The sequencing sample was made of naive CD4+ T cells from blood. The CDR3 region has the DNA TGCAGCGTTGAAGGGACCTTTCAAGAGACCCAGTACTTC. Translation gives CSVEGTFQETQYF. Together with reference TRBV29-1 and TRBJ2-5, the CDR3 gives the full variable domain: SAVISQKPSRDICQRGTSLTIQCQVDSQVTMMFWYRQQPGQSLTLIATANQGSEATYESGFVIDKFPISRPNLTFSTLTVSNMSPEDSSIYLCSVEGTFQETQYFGPGTRLLVL.